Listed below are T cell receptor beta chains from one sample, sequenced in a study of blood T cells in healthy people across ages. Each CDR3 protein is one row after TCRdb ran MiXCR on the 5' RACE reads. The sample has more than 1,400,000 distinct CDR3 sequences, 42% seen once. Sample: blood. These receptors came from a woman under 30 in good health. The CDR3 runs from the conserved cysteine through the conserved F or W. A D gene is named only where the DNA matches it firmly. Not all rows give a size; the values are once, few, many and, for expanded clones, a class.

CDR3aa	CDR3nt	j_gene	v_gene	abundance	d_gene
CASSPPQGQHSPLHF	TGTGCCAGCAGTCCCCCCCAGGGTCAGCATTCACCCCTCCACTTT	TRBJ1-6	TRBV28	NA	NA
CASSPPEWVRKETQYF	TGTGCCAGCTCACCACCGGAGTGGGTCAGAAAAGAGACCCAGTACTTC	TRBJ2-5	TRBV18	NA	NA
CASSELGQGGETQYF	TGTGCCAGCAGTGAATTGGGACAGGGGGGAGAGACCCAGTACTTC	TRBJ2-5	TRBV25-1	NA	TRBD1
CASSPPGQGPGYTF	TGTGCCAGCAGCCCACCGGGACAGGGGCCCGGCTACACCTTC	TRBJ1-2	TRBV6-6	few	TRBD1
CASGGGTGGYNEQFF	TGTGCCTCCGGGGGGGGGACAGGAGGGTACAATGAGCAGTTCTTC	TRBJ2-1	TRBV2	few	NA
CASSPRAGKNIQYF	TGTGCCAGCAGCCCTAGGGCCGGAAAAAACATTCAGTACTTC	TRBJ2-4	TRBV5-6	few	NA
CASSYRDRPTDTQYF	TGTGCCAGCAGTTACCGGGACAGACCCACAGATACGCAGTATTTT	TRBJ2-3	TRBV6-5	NA	TRBD1
CASSEQGSEQFF	TGTGCCAGCAGTGAACAAGGGAGTGAGCAGTTCTTC	TRBJ2-1	TRBV25-1	NA	NA
CASSWTGSDEQYF	TGTGCCAGCAGTTGGACAGGCTCTGACGAGCAGTACTTC	TRBJ2-7	TRBV27	few	TRBD1
CASSLQGPQPQHF	TGTGCCAGCAGCTTACAGGGCCCCCAGCCCCAGCATTTT	TRBJ1-5	TRBV7-2	few	NA
CASSLRAQETQYF	TGTGCCAGCAGTCTACGGGCTCAAGAGACCCAGTACTTC	TRBJ2-5	TRBV27	many	NA
CAISESGLDTQYF	TGTGCCATCAGTGAGTCGGGGCTAGATACGCAGTATTTT	TRBJ2-3	TRBV10-3	NA	NA
CASSDGLAAYNEQFF	TGTGCCAGCAGTGACGGACTAGCGGCCTACAATGAGCAGTTCTTC	TRBJ2-1	TRBV6-1	few	TRBD2
CASSLGLAGVVHNEQFF	TGTGCCAGCAGCTTGGGACTAGCGGGGGTGGTCCACAATGAGCAGTTCTTC	TRBJ2-1	TRBV6-1	few	TRBD2
CASSLVLASGSYNEQYF	TGCGCCAGCAGCTTGGTTTTGGCTAGCGGGAGCTACAATGAGCAGTACTTC	TRBJ2-7	TRBV5-1	NA	TRBD2
CSASNPGEGETQYF	TGCAGTGCTAGCAACCCCGGGGAAGGAGAGACCCAGTACTTC	TRBJ2-5	TRBV20-1	NA	NA
CASSDPGQGGEQFF	TGTGCCAGCAGCGATCCGGGACAGGGAGGTGAGCAGTTCTTC	TRBJ2-1	TRBV2	NA	TRBD1
CASSDAGQVGYTF	TGCGCCAGCAGCGACGCCGGACAGGTTGGCTACACCTTC	TRBJ1-2	TRBV4-1	NA	TRBD1
CASSEEAASYNEQFF	TGTGCCAGCAGTGAAGAAGCGGCCTCCTACAATGAGCAGTTCTTC	TRBJ2-1	TRBV6-1	NA	NA
CASSPGLAGGFPDTQYF	TGTGCCAGCAGCCCCGGACTAGCGGGGGGATTTCCAGATACGCAGTATTTT	TRBJ2-3	TRBV9	few	TRBD2
CASSFIPSGTSANNEQFF	TGTGCCAGCAGTTTTATCCCGTCCGGGACTAGCGCCAACAATGAGCAGTTCTTC	TRBJ2-1	TRBV12-1	few	NA
CASSKGVYRNIQYF	TGTGCCAGCAGCAAAGGGGTTTATAGAAACATTCAGTACTTC	TRBJ2-4	TRBV21-1	NA	NA
CAWRGHIFQETQYF	TGTGCCTGGAGGGGGCATATATTCCAAGAGACCCAGTACTTC	TRBJ2-5	TRBV30	few	NA
CASSSAVTVSSYNSPLHF	TGTGCCAGCAGCTCAGCGGTGACAGTTAGCTCCTATAATTCACCCCTCCACTTT	TRBJ1-6	TRBV7-2	few	NA
CASSLDVGNYGYTF	TGTGCCAGCAGCTTAGATGTAGGGAACTATGGCTACACCTTC	TRBJ1-2	TRBV7-6	few	NA
CASTPATSGSVETQYF	TGTGCCAGCACCCCCGCGACTAGCGGGAGTGTGGAGACCCAGTACTTC	TRBJ2-5	TRBV6-6	NA	TRBD2
CASRRTAGGDTQYF	TGTGCCAGCAGGCGGACCGCCGGTGGGGATACGCAGTATTTT	TRBJ2-3	TRBV9	few	NA
CAIRPGIGGSTDTQYF	TGTGCCATCAGGCCCGGTATCGGGGGGAGCACAGATACGCAGTATTTT	TRBJ2-3	TRBV10-3	few	TRBD2